The rows below give T cell receptor beta chains drawn from one sample of a study of T cells after yellow fever vaccination. TCRdb itself ran the 5' RACE reads through MiXCR, one entry per CDR3 protein. The data contain approximately 600,000 distinct CDR3 sequences, around an eighth of them singletons. The sample was PBMCs, taken on the day of the yellow fever booster vaccination. These TCRs come from a man aged 25 to 40 who received the YFV17D yellow fever vaccine. CDR3s include the opening cysteine and the closing phenylalanine or tryptophan. A D gene is named only where the DNA matches it firmly. Rows may omit the clone size; those that give it use once, few, many or a size class.

d_call: TRBD1
j_call: TRBJ1-1
v_call: TRBV3-1
clone_size: .
cdr3_aa: CASSHTGQGASAFF
cdr3_nt: TGTGCCAGCAGCCATACCGGACAGGGGGCTAGCGCTTTCTTT

d_call: .
j_call: TRBJ1-5
v_call: TRBV6-5
clone_size: few
cdr3_aa: CASSYAGDQPQHF
cdr3_nt: TGTGCCAGCAGTTACGCAGGGGATCAGCCCCAGCATTTT

d_call: .
j_call: TRBJ2-2
v_call: TRBV20-1
clone_size: .
cdr3_aa: CSASGGSFTGELFF
cdr3_nt: TGCAGTGCTAGTGGTGGGAGTTTCACCGGGGAGCTGTTTTTT

d_call: .
j_call: TRBJ2-2
v_call: TRBV9
clone_size: .
cdr3_aa: CASSAPPGERTGELFF
cdr3_nt: TGTGCCAGCAGCGCCCCCCCGGGAGAGCGCACCGGGGAGCTGTTTTTT

d_call: TRBD2
j_call: TRBJ2-3
v_call: TRBV5-1
clone_size: .
cdr3_aa: CASSISGRAGPDTQYF
cdr3_nt: TGCGCCAGCAGCATTAGCGGGAGGGCAGGTCCAGATACGCAGTATTTT

d_call: TRBD2
j_call: TRBJ2-7
v_call: TRBV9
clone_size: few
cdr3_aa: CASSVTGTSSYEQYF
cdr3_nt: TGTGCCAGCAGCGTAACCGGGACTAGCAGCTACGAGCAGTACTTC

d_call: TRBD1
j_call: TRBJ2-1
v_call: TRBV24-1
clone_size: few
cdr3_aa: CATSDGTDSYNEQFF
cdr3_nt: TGTGCCACCAGTGATGGGACAGATTCTTACAATGAGCAGTTCTTC

d_call: .
j_call: TRBJ2-6
v_call: TRBV5-1
clone_size: .
cdr3_aa: CASSFTRGASGANVLTF
cdr3_nt: TGCGCCAGCAGCTTTACCAGGGGGGCCTCTGGGGCCAACGTCCTGACTTTC

d_call: .
j_call: TRBJ2-2
v_call: TRBV5-1
clone_size: .
cdr3_aa: CASSLLHGYTGELFF
cdr3_nt: TGCGCCAGCAGCCTATTGCACGGTTACACCGGGGAGCTGTTTTTT

d_call: .
j_call: TRBJ2-5
v_call: TRBV21-1
clone_size: .
cdr3_aa: CASSAGTLYQETQYF
cdr3_nt: TGTGCCAGCAGCGCCGGGACTTTGTACCAAGAGACCCAGTACTTC

d_call: .
j_call: TRBJ2-3
v_call: TRBV7-9
clone_size: .
cdr3_aa: CASSLGGIRSTDTQYF
cdr3_nt: TGTGCCAGCAGCTTAGGGGGGATTCGAAGCACAGATACGCAGTATTTT

d_call: .
j_call: TRBJ2-1
v_call: TRBV7-2
clone_size: .
cdr3_aa: CASSLGGRVKINEQFF
cdr3_nt: TGTGCCAGCAGCTTAGGAGGGCGGGTTAAAATCAATGAGCAGTTCTTC

d_call: TRBD2
j_call: TRBJ2-1
v_call: TRBV6-2/TRBV6-3
clone_size: .
cdr3_aa: CASSTSGRGLGQFF
cdr3_nt: TGTGCCAGCAGCACTAGCGGGAGGGGATTGGGGCAGTTCTTC

d_call: TRBD2
j_call: TRBJ2-2
v_call: TRBV20-1
clone_size: .
cdr3_aa: CSASTPRLAGVGGELFF
cdr3_nt: TGCAGTGCTAGTACCCCCCGACTAGCGGGAGTGGGCGGGGAGCTGTTTTTT

d_call: .
j_call: TRBJ2-2
v_call: TRBV12-3/TRBV12-4
clone_size: few
cdr3_aa: CASSLGIDSTGELFF
cdr3_nt: TGTGCCAGCAGTTTGGGGATAGATAGCACCGGGGAGCTGTTTTTT

d_call: .
j_call: TRBJ1-1
v_call: TRBV7-2
clone_size: .
cdr3_aa: CASSFRGALSEAFF
cdr3_nt: TGTGCCAGCAGCTTTCGGGGGGCGCTTTCTGAAGCTTTCTTT

d_call: TRBD2
j_call: TRBJ2-1
v_call: TRBV23-1
clone_size: few
cdr3_aa: CATTPFSGRVHFYNEQFF
cdr3_nt: TGCGCCACCACCCCCTTTAGCGGGAGGGTTCATTTTTACAATGAGCAGTTCTTC

d_call: .
j_call: TRBJ2-1
v_call: TRBV7-2
clone_size: .
cdr3_aa: CASSLDIASNEQFF
cdr3_nt: TGTGCCAGCAGCTTAGACATAGCGAGCAATGAGCAGTTCTTC

d_call: TRBD1
j_call: TRBJ2-2
v_call: TRBV5-5
clone_size: few
cdr3_aa: CASSSWTGAAGELFF
cdr3_nt: TGTGCCAGCAGCAGCTGGACAGGGGCGGCCGGGGAGCTGTTTTTT

d_call: TRBD2
j_call: TRBJ2-3
v_call: TRBV20-1
clone_size: .
cdr3_aa: CSAQLAGVTDTQYF
cdr3_nt: TGCAGTGCTCAGCTAGCGGGAGTGACAGATACGCAGTATTTT

d_call: .
j_call: TRBJ2-7
v_call: TRBV6-2/TRBV6-3
clone_size: .
cdr3_aa: CASTRGPGKQYF
cdr3_nt: TGTGCCAGCACCCGGGGGCCCGGCAAGCAGTACTTC

d_call: .
j_call: TRBJ2-7
v_call: TRBV11-2
clone_size: .
cdr3_aa: CASSLVFGNTKSSYEQYF
cdr3_nt: TGTGCCAGCAGCTTAGTTTTCGGGAACACGAAGAGCTCCTACGAGCAGTACTTC

d_call: .
j_call: TRBJ2-1
v_call: TRBV11-2
clone_size: .
cdr3_aa: CASSLVRSRADSGNNEQFF
cdr3_nt: TGTGCCAGCAGCTTAGTTCGGTCCCGTGCGGATTCGGGGAACAATGAGCAGTTCTTC

d_call: .
j_call: TRBJ2-4
v_call: TRBV12-3/TRBV12-4
clone_size: few
cdr3_aa: CASTLSGGRAKNIQYF
cdr3_nt: TGTGCCAGCACCCTTAGTGGGGGACGTGCCAAAAACATTCAGTACTTC

d_call: .
j_call: TRBJ2-1
v_call: TRBV28
clone_size: .
cdr3_aa: CASSRHWGGGKNEQFF
cdr3_nt: TGTGCCAGCAGCCGCCACTGGGGAGGGGGCAAAAATGAGCAGTTCTTC

d_call: TRBD1
j_call: TRBJ2-3
v_call: TRBV7-2
clone_size: .
cdr3_aa: CASSPWTGETDTQYF
cdr3_nt: TGTGCCAGCAGTCCGTGGACAGGGGAGACAGATACGCAGTATTTT

d_call: TRBD2
j_call: TRBJ2-3
v_call: TRBV4-2
clone_size: many
cdr3_aa: CASRPLADTDTQYF
cdr3_nt: TGTGCCAGCAGACCTCTAGCGGACACAGATACGCAGTATTTT

d_call: .
j_call: TRBJ1-4
v_call: TRBV7-9
clone_size: .
cdr3_aa: CASSRLDREDEKLFF
cdr3_nt: TGTGCCAGCAGCCGCCTCGACAGAGAAGATGAAAAACTGTTTTTT

d_call: .
j_call: TRBJ2-1
v_call: TRBV12-3/TRBV12-4
clone_size: .
cdr3_aa: CASRLTSLYEQFF
cdr3_nt: TGTGCCAGCAGGCTGACTAGTTTATATGAGCAGTTCTTC

d_call: TRBD1
j_call: TRBJ1-4
v_call: TRBV29-1
clone_size: .
cdr3_aa: CSVGGDRLIEKLFF
cdr3_nt: TGCAGCGTTGGAGGGGACAGGCTAATTGAAAAACTGTTTTTT

d_call: TRBD1
j_call: TRBJ2-3
v_call: TRBV10-1
clone_size: .
cdr3_aa: CASSDEIRTGVADTQYF
cdr3_nt: TGCGCCAGCAGTGATGAAATAAGGACAGGGGTGGCAGATACGCAGTATTTT

d_call: TRBD1
j_call: TRBJ2-1
v_call: TRBV18
clone_size: .
cdr3_aa: CASSRPGQGLYNEQFF
cdr3_nt: TGTGCCAGCTCACGGCCGGGACAGGGGCTCTACAATGAGCAGTTCTTC

d_call: .
j_call: TRBJ1-1
v_call: TRBV5-1
clone_size: many
cdr3_aa: CASSLAAGRTEAFF
cdr3_nt: TGCGCCAGCAGCTTGGCCGCAGGTAGGACTGAAGCTTTCTTT

d_call: TRBD2
j_call: TRBJ2-5
v_call: TRBV28
clone_size: few
cdr3_aa: CASSEAGVVWETQYF
cdr3_nt: TGTGCCAGCAGTGAGGCGGGAGTAGTATGGGAGACCCAGTACTTC

d_call: .
j_call: TRBJ1-1
v_call: TRBV4-3
clone_size: .
cdr3_aa: CASSQEPNRGFGTEAFF
cdr3_nt: TGCGCCAGCAGCCAAGAACCAAACAGAGGGTTCGGCACTGAAGCTTTCTTT

d_call: .
j_call: TRBJ2-7
v_call: TRBV3-1
clone_size: few
cdr3_aa: CASSLRGLEQYF
cdr3_nt: TGTGCCAGCAGCCTTAGGGGCCTCGAGCAGTACTTC

d_call: TRBD2
j_call: TRBJ2-3
v_call: TRBV6-6
clone_size: .
cdr3_aa: CATREGTDTQYF
cdr3_nt: TGTGCCACCCGGGAGGGCACAGATACGCAGTATTTT

d_call: .
j_call: TRBJ2-3
v_call: TRBV4-2
clone_size: many
cdr3_aa: CASSQDWRRTDTQYF
cdr3_nt: TGTGCCAGCAGCCAAGATTGGCGTCGCACAGATACGCAGTATTTT

d_call: TRBD1
j_call: TRBJ2-7
v_call: TRBV5-1
clone_size: few
cdr3_aa: CASSLMGTGAYEQYF
cdr3_nt: TGCGCCAGCAGCTTGATGGGGACAGGGGCCTACGAGCAGTACTTC

d_call: TRBD2
j_call: TRBJ2-3
v_call: TRBV20-1
clone_size: .
cdr3_aa: CSAEREVYSSDTQYF
cdr3_nt: TGCAGTGCTGAGCGGGAGGTATATAGTTCAGATACGCAGTATTTT

d_call: TRBD1
j_call: TRBJ2-1
v_call: TRBV7-3
clone_size: many
cdr3_aa: CASSTLGRRGNEQFF
cdr3_nt: TGTGCCAGCAGCACCCTCGGGCGCAGGGGGAATGAGCAGTTCTTC

d_call: TRBD1
j_call: TRBJ2-1
v_call: TRBV27
clone_size: .
cdr3_aa: CASKRTGSSYNEQFF
cdr3_nt: TGTGCCAGCAAACGGACAGGCAGCTCCTACAATGAGCAGTTCTTC

d_call: TRBD1
j_call: TRBJ1-6
v_call: TRBV10-3
clone_size: .
cdr3_aa: CAISTDRDSPLHF
cdr3_nt: TGTGCCATCAGTACGGACAGGGACTCACCCCTCCACTTT

d_call: TRBD2
j_call: TRBJ2-1
v_call: TRBV6-2/TRBV6-3
clone_size: few
cdr3_aa: CASSYSSGSYEQFF
cdr3_nt: TGTGCCAGCAGTTACTCTAGCGGGAGCTATGAGCAGTTCTTC

d_call: .
j_call: TRBJ2-1
v_call: TRBV18
clone_size: .
cdr3_aa: CASSPRGGSAHNEQFF
cdr3_nt: TGTGCCAGCTCCCCACGAGGGGGGAGCGCACACAATGAGCAGTTCTTC

d_call: TRBD2
j_call: TRBJ2-2
v_call: TRBV18
clone_size: .
cdr3_aa: CASSQVGLAGVQAGELFF
cdr3_nt: TGTGCCAGCTCACAAGTCGGACTAGCGGGAGTCCAGGCCGGGGAGCTGTTTTTT

d_call: .
j_call: TRBJ2-3
v_call: TRBV29-1
clone_size: many
cdr3_aa: CSVDTRGGTDTQYF
cdr3_nt: TGCAGCGTTGACACCCGGGGAGGCACAGATACGCAGTATTTT

d_call: TRBD2
j_call: TRBJ2-3
v_call: TRBV12-3/TRBV12-4
clone_size: few
cdr3_aa: CASSVGPSGSTDTQYF
cdr3_nt: TGTGCCAGCAGTGTAGGTCCTAGCGGCAGCACAGATACGCAGTATTTT

d_call: TRBD1
j_call: TRBJ2-4
v_call: TRBV20-1
clone_size: many
cdr3_aa: CSASGDRGLSKNIQYF
cdr3_nt: TGCAGTGCTAGCGGTGACAGGGGGCTTTCCAAAAACATTCAGTACTTC

d_call: TRBD1
j_call: TRBJ2-1
v_call: TRBV7-9
clone_size: few
cdr3_aa: CASSLRTGPLYNEQFF
cdr3_nt: TGTGCCAGCAGCTTAAGGACAGGTCCTTTGTACAATGAGCAGTTCTTC

d_call: .
j_call: TRBJ1-3
v_call: TRBV29-1
clone_size: few
cdr3_aa: CSVADGSGNTIYF
cdr3_nt: TGCAGCGTTGCCGATGGCTCTGGAAACACCATATATTTT

d_call: TRBD2
j_call: TRBJ2-1
v_call: TRBV12-3/TRBV12-4
clone_size: .
cdr3_aa: CASSSGSNEQFF
cdr3_nt: TGTGCCAGCTCTAGCGGGAGCAATGAGCAGTTCTTC

d_call: .
j_call: TRBJ1-1
v_call: TRBV10-3
clone_size: many
cdr3_aa: CAISGRAEAFF
cdr3_nt: TGTGCCATCAGTGGCCGGGCGGAGGCTTTCTTT